Sequencing of this T cell receptor (beta chain) was carried out in a study of long-term antiretroviral therapy in people with HIV. Details on this clone: The antigen remains unidentified.

Study-level results: Repertoires with HIV possessed tighter CDR3 length spans than those of controls. Absence of data on ART adherence, viral resistance or therapy changes was noted.

The libraries were made with immunoSEQ v3.0 at survey level. Libraries were prepared by immunoSEQ multiplex PCR; TCRdb keeps only in-frame clonotypes and omits some of them. The repertoire holds just over 35,000 clones, with around 85% as singletons. This TCR derives from a man younger than 35 with HIV. Material: unsorted PBMCs, obtained 2.2 years after starting antiretroviral therapy.

The CDR3 DNA sequence: TGTGCCTGGAGTCCCGGGGCCCTCTCTGGAAACACCATATATTTT. Translated: CAWSPGALSGNTIYF. The rearrangement uses TRBV30 and TRBJ1-3, with TRBD1 as a possible D gene (5 bases). Trimming stripped 2 bases from V and 0 bases from J, with 11 bases between. The CDR3 is 15 residues long. The germline CDR1 and CDR2 sequences are GTSNPN and SVGIG (reference sequence).